The present entry profiles one TCR beta chain with its context. Clones were read by immunoSEQ multiplex PCR, and TCRdb kept only the in-frame ones, dropping some. The table lists under 100,000 clones, around 91% of them singletons. This sample stems from a study of OX40 agonist ivuxolimab in advanced cancers. The CDR3 is 14 residues long. The V end was cut by 2 bases, the J end by 5 bases, with 13 bases between. Germline V gene sequence: CDR1 SGHDN, CDR2 FVKESK. The sample was CD4+ or CD8+ T cells sorted from blood, taken in a trial of the OX40 agonist ivuxolimab. This sequence originates from an adult with an advanced solid tumor such as melanoma, head and neck, liver or kidney cancer. The chain couples TRBV14 to TRBJ2-7; D remains unclear. The CDR3 sequence: CASSQLITQHEQYF. CDR3 coding DNA: TGTGCCAGCAGCCAATTAATAACACAGCACGAGCAGTACTTC. Full variable domain (outside the CDR3, taken from reference TRBV14 and TRBJ2-7): EAGVTQFPSHSVIEKGQTVTLRCDPISGHDNLYWYRRVMGKEIKFLLHFVKESKQDESGMPNNRFLAERTGGTYSTLKVQPAELEDSGVYFCASSQLITQHEQYFGPGTRLTVT.